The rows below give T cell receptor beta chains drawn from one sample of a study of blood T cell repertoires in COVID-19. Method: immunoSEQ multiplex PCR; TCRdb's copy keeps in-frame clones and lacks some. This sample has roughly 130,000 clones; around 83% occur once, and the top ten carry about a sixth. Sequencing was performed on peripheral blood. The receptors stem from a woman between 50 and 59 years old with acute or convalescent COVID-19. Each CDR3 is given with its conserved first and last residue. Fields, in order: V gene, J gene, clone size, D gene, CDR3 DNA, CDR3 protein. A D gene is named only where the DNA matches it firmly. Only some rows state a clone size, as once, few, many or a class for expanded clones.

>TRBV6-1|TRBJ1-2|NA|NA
TGTGCCAGCAGTGAAGCTGGGTCGCGGGTGGATGGCTACACCTTC
CASSEAGSRVDGYTF
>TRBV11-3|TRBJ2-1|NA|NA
TGTGCCAGCAGCAGGAGTGGCGGGGGCTCGTACAATGAGCAGTTCTTC
CASSRSGGGSYNEQFF
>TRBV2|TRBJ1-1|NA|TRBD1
TGTGCCAGCAGTGAAAGGACAGGGTCCACTGAAGCTTTCTTT
CASSERTGSTEAFF
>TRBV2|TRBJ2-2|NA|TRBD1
TGTGCCAGCAACGGACAGGGGGCAACCGGGGAGCTGTTTTTT
CASNGQGATGELFF
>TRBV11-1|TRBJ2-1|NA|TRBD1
TGTGCCAGCAGCTTAGCGAGGACAGGGGGGCGGCATGAGCAGTTCTTC
CASSLARTGGRHEQFF
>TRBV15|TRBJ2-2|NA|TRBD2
TGTGCCACCAGCAGTTCGGGGGGGCGTGTCACCGGGGAGCTGTTTTTT
CATSSSGGRVTGELFF
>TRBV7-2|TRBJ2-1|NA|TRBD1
TGTGCCAGCAGCAAAGCAACTACAGGGGGGAGTGAGCAGTTCTTC
CASSKATTGGSEQFF
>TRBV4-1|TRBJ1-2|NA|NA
TGCGCCAGCAGCCAAGATCTAGGGAAGGGAGGATATGGCTACACCTTC
CASSQDLGKGGYGYTF
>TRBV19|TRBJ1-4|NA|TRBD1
TGTGCCAGTAGTCCCCGGGACAGGGAGACTAATGAAAAACTGTTTTTT
CASSPRDRETNEKLFF
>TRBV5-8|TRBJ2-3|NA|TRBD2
TGTGCCAGCAGCCTTGGGACTAGCGGTCGCACAGATACGCAGTATTTT
CASSLGTSGRTDTQYF
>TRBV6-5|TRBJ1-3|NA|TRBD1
TGTGCCAGCAGTCCCGGGACAGTACGAAACACCATATATTTT
CASSPGTVRNTIYF
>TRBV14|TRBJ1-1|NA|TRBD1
TGTGCCAGCAGCCACTATCTGGGACAGGGTACTGAAGCTTTCTTT
CASSHYLGQGTEAFF
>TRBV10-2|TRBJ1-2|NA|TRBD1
TGCGCCAGCAGTGGTTACACAGGGGAACTCTATGGCTACACCTTC
CASSGYTGELYGYTF
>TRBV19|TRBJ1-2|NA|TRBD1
TGTGCCAGTAGTCAACGGGGGGACAGGGCCGACTATGGCTACACCTTC
CASSQRGDRADYGYTF
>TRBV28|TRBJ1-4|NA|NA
TGTGCCAGCAGTTTGGGACTGCAGGTAGAAAAACTGTTTTTT
CASSLGLQVEKLFF
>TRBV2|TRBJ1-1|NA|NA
TGTGCCAGCAGTAGTACTGGAGGGTTCACTGAAGCTTTCTTT
CASSSTGGFTEAFF
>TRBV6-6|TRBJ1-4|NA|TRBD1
TGTGCCAGCAGGAACCGGGACAGTCCCCCTGAAAAACTGTTTTTT
CASRNRDSPPEKLFF
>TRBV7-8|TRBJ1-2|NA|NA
TGTGCCAGCGGGGGCGACTATGGCTACACCTTC
CASGGDYGYTF
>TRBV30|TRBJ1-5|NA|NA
TGTGCCTGGACCTCGTCTAGAAATCAGCCCCAGCATTTT
CAWTSSRNQPQHF
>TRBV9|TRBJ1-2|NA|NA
TGTGCCAGCAGCGACTTGTCGGTTTATGGCTACACCTTC
CASSDLSVYGYTF
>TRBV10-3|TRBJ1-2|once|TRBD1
TGTGCCCCCGACAGGGCCGGGGACGGCTATGGCTACACCTTC
CAPDRAGDGYGYTF
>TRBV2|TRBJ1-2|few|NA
TGTGCCAGCAGTCTTCGACAGGAGAACTATGGCTACACCTTC
CASSLRQENYGYTF
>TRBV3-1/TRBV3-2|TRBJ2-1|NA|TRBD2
TGTGCCAGCCTGGGGAGTAGCGGGCTGAATGAGCAGTTCTTC
CASLGSSGLNEQFF
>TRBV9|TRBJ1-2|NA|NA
TGTGCCAGCAGCGTAGCCCCACAGACTAACTATGGCTACACCTTC
CASSVAPQTNYGYTF
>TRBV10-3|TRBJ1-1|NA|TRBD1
TGTGCCATCAGTGGGGGGCTTCGACAGGGCGAAGCTTTCTTT
CAISGGLRQGEAFF
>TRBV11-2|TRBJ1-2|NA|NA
TGTGCCAGCAGTACTACCCGGGACATAAATAACTATGGCTACACCTTC
CASSTTRDINNYGYTF
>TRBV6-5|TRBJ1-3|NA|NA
TGTGCCAGCACGTCTCCAGGGGCATCTGGAAACACCATATATTTT
CASTSPGASGNTIYF
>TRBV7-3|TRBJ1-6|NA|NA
TGTGCCAGCAGCTTAACGGCAAATTCACCCCTCCACTTT
CASSLTANSPLHF
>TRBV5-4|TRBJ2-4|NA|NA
TGTGCCAGCAGCTTGGAGAGGGGGAAAAACATTCAGTACTTC
CASSLERGKNIQYF
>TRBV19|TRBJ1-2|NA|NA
TGTGCCAGTAGCCTAACGGCCGGGTCTAACTATGGCTACACCTTC
CASSLTAGSNYGYTF
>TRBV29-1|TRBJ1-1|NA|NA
TGCAGCGTTGAACTTCACCCCCGGGGGGGCACTGAAGCTTTCTTT
CSVELHPRGGTEAFF
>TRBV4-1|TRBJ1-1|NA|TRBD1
TGCGCCAGCAGCCGGGGGACAGGGGCCTCGAACACTGAAGCTTTCTTT
CASSRGTGASNTEAFF
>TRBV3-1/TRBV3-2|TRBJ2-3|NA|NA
TGTGCCAGCAGCCAAGATAGGACAGTTACGCAGTATTTT
CASSQDRTVTQYF
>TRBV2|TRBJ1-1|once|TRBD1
TGTGCCAGCAGCGGGGACAGGAGGAACACTGAAGCTTTCTTT
CASSGDRRNTEAFF
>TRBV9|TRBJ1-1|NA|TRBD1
TGTGCCAGCAGCGCCCGACCGGGACAGGGGATAATGAACACTGAAGCTTTCTTT
CASSARPGQGIMNTEAFF
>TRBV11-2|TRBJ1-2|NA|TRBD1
TGTGCCAGCAGCTCCGGACAGGGACATGGCTACACCTTC
CASSSGQGHGYTF
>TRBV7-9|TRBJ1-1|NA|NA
TGTGCCAGCAGCTCGACAGGACCCGAAGCTTTCTTT
CASSSTGPEAFF
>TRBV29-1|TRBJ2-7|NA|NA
TGCAGCGTCCCATCTGGAGGGTCACCTTACGAGCAGTACTTC
CSVPSGGSPYEQYF
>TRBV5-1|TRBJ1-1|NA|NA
TGCGCCAGCAGCTTGGGACGGGGTGCCATGAACACTGAAGCTTTCTTT
CASSLGRGAMNTEAFF
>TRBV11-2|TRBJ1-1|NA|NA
TGTGCCAGCAGCTTATCCAGAATGAACACTGAAGCTTTCTTT
CASSLSRMNTEAFF
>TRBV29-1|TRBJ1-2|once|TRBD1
TGCAGCGTTGAAATGGACAGGGGAAGTGGCTACACCTTC
CSVEMDRGSGYTF
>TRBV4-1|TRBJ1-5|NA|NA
TGCGCCAGCAGCCAAGACAGGATTAGCAATCAGCCCCAGCATTTT
CASSQDRISNQPQHF
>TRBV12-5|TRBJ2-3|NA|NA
TGTGCTAGTGGTTCTACAGATACGCAGTATTTT
CASGSTDTQYF
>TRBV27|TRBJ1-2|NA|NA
TGTGCCAGCAGTTCACCAGGGAATGGCTACACCTTC
CASSSPGNGYTF
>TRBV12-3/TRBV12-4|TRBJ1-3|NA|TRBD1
TGTGCCAGCACCACAGGGGGCTTTAACACCATATATTTT
CASTTGGFNTIYF